A selection of T cell receptor beta chains follows, all from one sample in a study of T cell responses to AZD1222 COVID-19 vaccine. TCRdb keeps only in-frame clones here, not all; method: immunoSEQ multiplex PCR. The table has 100,000 to 150,000 clones, 70% to 90% seen once; the top ten hold over 2.5%. The material sequenced was peripheral blood, taken 28 days after the second AZD1222 dose. The origin of the receptors is an adult who received the AZD1222 COVID-19 vaccine. Both conserved end residues are part of each CDR3. The order of the fields is clone size, D gene, J gene, V gene, CDR3 protein, CDR3 DNA. A D gene is named only where the DNA matches it firmly. Rows give clone size only sometimes, using once, few, many, or a class for an expanded clone.

size: -
D: -
J: TRBJ1-3
V: TRBV6-5
CDR3: CASSRLDSGNTIYF
DNA: TGTGCCAGCAGCCGCCTGGACTCTGGAAACACCATATATTTT

size: -
D: TRBD1
J: TRBJ2-5
V: TRBV7-2
CDR3: CASSSGGTGETQYF
DNA: TGTGCCAGCAGCTCAGGGGGAACAGGCGAGACCCAGTACTTC

size: -
D: -
J: TRBJ1-5
V: TRBV5-1
CDR3: CASSLGGDNQPQHF
DNA: TGCGCCAGCAGCTTGGGAGGGGACAATCAGCCCCAGCATTTT

size: -
D: TRBD1
J: TRBJ1-1
V: TRBV5-1
CDR3: CASSVRDRLNTEAFF
DNA: TGCGCCAGCAGCGTCCGGGACAGATTGAACACTGAAGCTTTCTTT

size: -
D: -
J: TRBJ1-6
V: TRBV6-6
CDR3: CASSRPGWQSGSPLHF
DNA: TGTGCCAGCAGTCGACCGGGTTGGCAGTCAGGTTCACCCCTCCACTTT

size: -
D: TRBD1
J: TRBJ1-4
V: TRBV3-1/TRBV3-2
CDR3: CASSQDRGWANEKLFF
DNA: TGTGCCAGCAGCCAGGACAGGGGGTGGGCTAATGAAAAACTGTTTTTT

size: once
D: -
J: TRBJ2-6
V: TRBV30
CDR3: CAWSTGNGANVLTF
DNA: TGTGCCTGGTCCACAGGGAATGGGGCCAACGTCCTGACTTTC

size: -
D: -
J: TRBJ2-5
V: TRBV28
CDR3: CASSSQETQYF
DNA: TGTGCCAGCAGTTCCCAAGAGACCCAGTACTTC

size: -
D: -
J: TRBJ2-7
V: TRBV18
CDR3: CASSHSGIPYEQYF
DNA: TGTGCCAGCTCACACTCCGGGATTCCCTACGAGCAGTACTTC

size: -
D: -
J: TRBJ1-3
V: TRBV4-3
CDR3: CASSQAGISTGNTIYF
DNA: TGCGCCAGCAGCCAAGCCGGGATTTCCACTGGAAACACCATATATTTT

size: -
D: TRBD1
J: TRBJ1-2
V: TRBV19
CDR3: CASSIASTGGYGYTF
DNA: TGTGCCAGTAGTATAGCCTCAACAGGGGGATATGGCTACACCTTC

size: once
D: -
J: TRBJ1-5
V: TRBV27
CDR3: CASSSPLGPQHF
DNA: TGTGCCAGCAGTTCCCCCCTAGGGCCCCAGCATTTT

size: -
D: -
J: TRBJ2-3
V: TRBV24-1
CDR3: CATSDPGTSTDTQYF
DNA: TGTGCCACCAGTGATCCCGGGACTAGCACAGATACGCAGTATTTT

size: -
D: -
J: TRBJ2-3
V: TRBV6-2/TRBV6-3
CDR3: CASSSTLGADTQYF
DNA: TGTGCCAGCAGTTCGACCCTTGGCGCAGATACGCAGTATTTT

size: once
D: -
J: TRBJ2-1
V: TRBV11-2
CDR3: CASSFGLPKQFF
DNA: TGTGCCAGCAGCTTCGGCCTGCCGAAGCAGTTCTTC

size: -
D: TRBD1
J: TRBJ2-2
V: TRBV24-1
CDR3: CATSVTGGTGELFF
DNA: TGTGCCACCAGTGTCACAGGGGGCACCGGGGAGCTGTTTTTT

size: -
D: -
J: TRBJ1-6
V: TRBV6-5
CDR3: CACKRQVNSPLHF
DNA: TGTGCCTGCAAAAGGCAGGTAAATTCACCCCTCCACTTT